Below, 23 T cell receptor beta chains from the same sample are listed, as sequenced in a study of OX40 agonist ivuxolimab in advanced cancers. Measured with immunoSEQ multiplex PCR; TCRdb has only the in-frame clones, and not every one. The sample has tens of thousands of clones; approximately 88% are singletons. Sequences were derived from CD4+ or CD8+ T cells sorted from blood, sampled in a trial of the OX40 agonist ivuxolimab. The receptors here all came from an adult with an advanced solid tumor such as melanoma, head and neck, liver or kidney cancer.

In its sample, this clone was seen once. The V and J genes are TRBV7-2 and TRBJ2-5; D is ambiguous. Trimming left V 5 bases short and J 6 bases short, with 25 bases between. The germline CDR1 and CDR2 sequences are SGHTA and FQGNSA. This CDR3 has 17 amino acids. CDR3 protein: CASSHSWLGTVVQTQYF. The CDR3 DNA reads as TGTGCCAGCAGCCACTCTTGGCTAGGCACGGTCGTCCAGACCCAGTACTTC.

Only a few counts were recorded for this clone. CDR3 sequence: CASSPLTGRDYNEQFF. DNA of the CDR3: TGTGCCAGCTCACCTCTGACAGGTAGAGACTACAATGAGCAGTTCTTC. The chain is built from TRBV18 and TRBJ2-1; possible D gene TRBD1, 6 bases. The CDR3 covers 16 residues. V was clipped by 3 bases and J by 3 bases, with 15 bases between them. Per germline, CDR1 KGHSH and CDR2 LQKENI.

Notes on this clone: Other DNA sequences in the same sample also yield this CDR3. DNA of the CDR3: TGTGCGTCGCAGGGGGTTGAAGCTTTCTTT. This sequence encodes CASQGVEAFF. The chain combines TRBV19 with TRBJ1-1; 7 bases match TRBD1. There are 10 residues in the CDR3. Germline V lookup: CDR1 LNHDA, CDR2 SQIVND (reference sequence).

The chain carries TRBV5-3 and TRBJ1-1; a possible D gene is TRBD1 (6 bases). TRBV5-3 is designated an ORF whose function remains uncertain. This CDR3 has 16 residues. V lost 5 bases to trimming and J lost 2 bases, with 19 bases between them. This chain's CDR3 is CARSSSGGGRNTEAFF. In DNA form, the CDR3 reads TGTGCCAGAAGTTCCTCCGGTGGGGGCAGAAACACTGAAGCTTTCTTT.

This rearrangement joins TRBV9 to TRBJ1-1, with 7 bases identical to TRBD1. The junction had 9 bases not matched to a gene; V was cut back by 4 bases and J by 0 bases. This CDR3 is built from 16 residues. The germline CDR1 and CDR2 sequences are SGDLS and YYNGEE. CDR3: CASSSRDRYMNTEAFF. For the CDR3, the DNA is TGTGCCAGCAGCTCCCGGGACAGATATATGAACACTGAAGCTTTCTTT.

The CDR3 region is CASSVDGAGELFF. CDR3 bases: TGTGCCAGCAGCGTAGATGGGGCCGGGGAGCTGTTTTTT. V is TRBV9 and J is TRBJ2-2; D remains unclear. The ends were cut back, 0 bases at V and 6 bases at J, with 6 bases in the middle. The CDR3 runs 13 residues. CDR1 is SGDLS and CDR2 is YYNGEE in the germline V gene.

The rearrangement links TRBV28 to TRBJ2-2, with D maybe TRBD1 (7 bases). Trimming left V 4 bases short and J 4 bases short, with 13 bases between. Germline assignment: CDR1 MDHEN and CDR2 SYDVKM. The length of the CDR3 is 15 residues. The CDR3 spells CASSSRQGGTGELFF. The CDR3 DNA sequence: TGTGCCAGCAGTTCCCGGCAGGGGGGCACCGGGGAGCTGTTTTTT.

The chain is built from TRBV10-1 and TRBJ1-2, with a tentative D call TRBD1 (6 bases). In germline, CDR1 is WNHNN, CDR2 SYGVQD (reference sequence). Trimming pared 6 bases from V and 8 bases from J, leaving 19 bases between. The CDR3 covers 14 residues. CDR3 in DNA: TGCGCCAGCAGATCGACAGGATACGAATCGGGCTACACCTTC. It encodes CASRSTGYESGYTF.

V usage is TRBV15 and J usage is TRBJ1-4, with TRBD1 matching over 11 bases. V was pared by 0 bases and J by 7 bases, with 4 bases of the junction left unmatched. The CDR3 runs 16 residues. Germline loops: CDR1 LNHNV, CDR2 YYDKDF (reference sequence). CDR3 bases: TGTGCCACCAGCAGAGAACCGGGACAGGGGGGTGAAAAACTGTTTTTT. Its translation is CATSREPGQGGEKLFF.

The rearrangement uses TRBV11-2 and TRBJ1-1; 8 bases are a match to TRBD1. V was pared by 1 base and J by 3 bases, with 13 bases of the junction left unmatched. Germline V CDR1 and CDR2: SGHAT, FQNNGV. This CDR3 is built from 18 residues. The DNA of the CDR3 is TGTGCCAGCAGCTTAGTCCTCGGACAGGGAATTTCGCACACTGAAGCTTTCTTT. Amino acid sequence: CASSLVLGQGISHTEAFF.

This chain uses TRBV5-6 with TRBJ1-4; no clear D gene. V lost 4 bases and J lost 7, with 17 bases in between. CDR1 is SGHDT, CDR2 YYEEEE, per germline. CDR3 size: 15 residues. This CDR3 is CASSPEGRGGEKLFF. The CDR3 nucleotides read TGTGCCAGCAGCCCCGAAGGTCGCGGAGGTGAAAAACTGTTTTTT.

The genes are TRBV11-2 and TRBJ2-1, with 9 nucleotides matching TRBD2. CDR3 size: 15 residues. Germline assignment: CDR1 SGHAT and CDR2 FQNNGV. V lost 3 bases to trimming and J lost 1 base; unmatched junction nucleotides: 1. The DNA for the CDR3 is TGTGCCAGCAGCTTGCGGGGGGGGTCCTACAATGAGCAGTTCTTC. It encodes CASSLRGGSYNEQFF. The complete variable domain, with remaining parts taken from reference TRBV11-2 and TRBJ2-1, reads EAGVAQSPRYKIIEKRQSVAFWCNPISGHATLYWYQQILGQGPKLLIQFQNNGVVDDSQLPKDRFSAERLKGVDSTLKIQPAKLEDSAVYLCASSLRGGSYNEQFFGPGTRLTVL.

V is TRBV27 and J is TRBJ2-3, with D possibly TRBD1 on 6 matching bases. CDR1 is MNHEY and CDR2 is SMNVEV in the germline V gene (reference sequence). V lost 2 bases to trimming and J lost 4 bases, with 22 bases between them. This CDR3 region has 18 residues. DNA for the CDR3: TGTGCCAGCAGTTTACTGCCTCGGACAGTTGGAGCTTCAGATACGCAGTATTTT. It yields the protein CASSLLPRTVGASDTQYF.

The genes are TRBV12-5 and TRBJ1-1, with D unclear. Trimming stripped 1 base from V and 5 bases from J, with 8 bases between. From germline, CDR1 is LGHNT and CDR2 FRNRAP. This CDR3 contains 13 residues. The CDR3 protein is CASGLALGTEAFF. The CDR3 DNA reads as TGTGCTAGTGGTTTGGCCCTGGGGACTGAAGCTTTCTTT.

The chain joins TRBV7-9 to TRBJ1-2; D gene uncertain. The CDR3 extends over 15 amino acids. Germline V lookup: CDR1 SEHNR, CDR2 FQNEAQ (reference sequence). V was pared by 4 bases and J by 8 bases, with 20 bases between. The CDR3 loop is CASSSGATPVSGYTF. The CDR3, as DNA: TGTGCCAGCAGCTCCGGAGCAACCCCGGTAAGCGGCTACACCTTC.

The CDR3 spells CASRGEYEQYF. The CDR3 coding sequence is TGTGCCAGCAGGGGTGAATACGAGCAGTACTTC. This chain uses TRBV28 with TRBJ2-7; unclear D gene. CDR3 length equals 11 residues. Germline CDR1 MDHEN, CDR2 SYDVKM. Trimming cost V 6 bases and J 4 bases, with 7 bases left between them.

V usage is TRBV7-9 and J usage is TRBJ1-1, with 8 positions matching TRBD1. The CDR3 extends over 15 amino acids. V trimming: 4 bases; J trimming: 5 bases; junction bases outside the gene matches: 9. CDR1 SEHNR and CDR2 FQNEAQ come from the germline V gene (reference sequence). The CDR3 loop reads CASSSQWTGWTEAFF. As DNA, the CDR3 is TGTGCCAGCAGCTCACAATGGACAGGGTGGACTGAAGCTTTCTTT.

V gene TRBV4-1 combines with J gene TRBJ1-4; 8 bases are a match to TRBD1. The CDR3 has 14 amino acids. CDR1 and CDR2 from the germline V gene are MGHRA and YSYEKL. The V and J ends lost 1 base and 11 bases, in that order; junction bases with no gene match: 6. The CDR3 DNA follows: TGCGCCAGCAGCCAAGCCGGACAGGGAGGGAAACTGTTTTTT. It translates to CASSQAGQGGKLFF.

The V call is TRBV25-1, the J call TRBJ2-2; D perhaps matches TRBD2 (5 bases). V was clipped by 6 bases and J by 4 bases, with 9 bases between them. The CDR3 is 13 residues long. Germline V lookup: CDR1 MGHDK, CDR2 SYGVNS. The CDR3 loop reads CASRIGSTGELFF. The CDR3 coding sequence is TGTGCCAGCAGGATTGGGAGCACCGGGGAGCTGTTTTTT.

The genes are TRBV19 and TRBJ1-1; 9 nucleotides align to TRBD1. Germline assignment: CDR1 LNHDA and CDR2 SQIVND (reference sequence). This CDR3 region has 14 residues. V dropped 5 bases and J dropped 5; count of bases not matched to a gene: 6. CDR3 DNA: TGTGCCAGTAGTTCCGGGACAGGGCGAACTGAAGCTTTCTTT. It encodes CASSSGTGRTEAFF.

The chain couples TRBV4-2 to TRBJ2-2, with no clear D. V lost 0 bases to trimming and J lost 6 bases, with 5 bases between them. CDR3 length: 13 residues. Germline V gives CDR1 LGHNA, CDR2 YNFKEQ. The DNA for the CDR3 is TGTGCCAGCAGCCAAGATCCCCCCGGGGAGCTGTTTTTT. Residues: CASSQDPPGELFF.

The chain has TRBV4-3 and TRBJ2-1, with D perhaps being TRBD1 or TRBD2 (5 bases each). The germline V gene encodes CDR1 LGHNA and CDR2 YSLEER. The CDR3 extends over 15 amino acids. V shed 1 base and J shed 8 bases, with 15 bases lying between them. The CDR3, as DNA: TGCGCCAGCAGCCAAGCTCGGGACCCCGCATATGAGCAGTTCTTC. The encoded protein is CASSQARDPAYEQFF.

The chain carries TRBV29-1 and TRBJ2-1; no reliable D call. The CDR3 sequence is 11 residues long. With 4 bases removed from V and 9 bases from J, the gap between germline ends came to 10 bases. The germline V gene encodes CDR1 SQVTM and CDR2 ANQGSEA. The CDR3 DNA reads as TGCAGCGTTGTAATCCTGTCTGAGCAGTTCTTC. It is translated as CSVVILSEQFF.